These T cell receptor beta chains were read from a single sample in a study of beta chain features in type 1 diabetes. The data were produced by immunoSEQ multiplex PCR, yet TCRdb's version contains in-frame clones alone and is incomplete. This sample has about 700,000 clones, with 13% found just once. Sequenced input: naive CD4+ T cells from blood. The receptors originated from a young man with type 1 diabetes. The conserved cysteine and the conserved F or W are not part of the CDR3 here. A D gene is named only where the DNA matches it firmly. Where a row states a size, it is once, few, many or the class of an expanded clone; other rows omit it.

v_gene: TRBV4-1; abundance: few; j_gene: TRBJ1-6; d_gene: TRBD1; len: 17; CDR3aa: ASSPRDDPTDRSNSPLH
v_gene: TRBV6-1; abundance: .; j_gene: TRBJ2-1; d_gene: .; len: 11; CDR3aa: ASSDRTENEQF
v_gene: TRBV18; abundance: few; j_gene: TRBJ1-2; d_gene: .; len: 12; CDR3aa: ASSPAGQSYGYT
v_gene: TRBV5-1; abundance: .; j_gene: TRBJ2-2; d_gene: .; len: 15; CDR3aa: ASSFLKSATNDGELF
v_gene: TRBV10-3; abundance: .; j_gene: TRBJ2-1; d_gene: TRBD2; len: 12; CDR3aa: AGSKAGQYNEQF
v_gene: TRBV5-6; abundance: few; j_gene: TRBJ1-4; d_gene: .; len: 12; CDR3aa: ASSPDLQNEKLF
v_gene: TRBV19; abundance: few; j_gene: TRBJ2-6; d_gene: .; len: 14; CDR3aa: ASSMYSFSGANVLT
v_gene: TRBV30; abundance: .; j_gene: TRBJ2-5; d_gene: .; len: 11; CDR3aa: AWRGLEGETQY
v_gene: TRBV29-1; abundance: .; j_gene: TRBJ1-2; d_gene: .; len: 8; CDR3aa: SVATGGYT
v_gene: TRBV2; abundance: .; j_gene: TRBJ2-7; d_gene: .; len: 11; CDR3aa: ASLRLNSLEQY
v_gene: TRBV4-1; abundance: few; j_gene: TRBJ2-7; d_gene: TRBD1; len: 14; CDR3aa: ASSLSTGTGTYEQY
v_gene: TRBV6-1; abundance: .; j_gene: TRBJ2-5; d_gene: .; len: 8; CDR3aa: ASSEETQY
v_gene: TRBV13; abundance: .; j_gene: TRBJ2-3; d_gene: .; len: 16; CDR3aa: ASSLSPATAFRGKGQY
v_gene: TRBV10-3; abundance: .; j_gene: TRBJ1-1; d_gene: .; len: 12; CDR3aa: AISESGGNTEAF
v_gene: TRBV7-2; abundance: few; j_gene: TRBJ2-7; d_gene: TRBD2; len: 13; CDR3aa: ASSQGLAGFYEQY
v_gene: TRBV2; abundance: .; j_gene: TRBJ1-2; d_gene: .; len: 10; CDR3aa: ASRDDNYGYT
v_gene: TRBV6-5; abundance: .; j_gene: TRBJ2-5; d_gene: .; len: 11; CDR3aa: ASSYPGQETQY
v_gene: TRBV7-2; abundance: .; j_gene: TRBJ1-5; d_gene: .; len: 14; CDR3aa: ASSSRQGWSNQPQH
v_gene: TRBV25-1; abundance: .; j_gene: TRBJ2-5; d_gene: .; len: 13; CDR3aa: ASSEYGRSEETQY
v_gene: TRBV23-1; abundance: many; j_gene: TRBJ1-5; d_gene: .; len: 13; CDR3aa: ASSHPWLGDQPQH
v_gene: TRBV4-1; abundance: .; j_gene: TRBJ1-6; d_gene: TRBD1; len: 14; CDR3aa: ASSHVTGGHNSPLH
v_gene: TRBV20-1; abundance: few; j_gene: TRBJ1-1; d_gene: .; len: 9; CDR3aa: SAASGTEAF
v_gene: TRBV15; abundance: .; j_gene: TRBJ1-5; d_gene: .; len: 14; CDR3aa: ATSQRRAGAGQPQH
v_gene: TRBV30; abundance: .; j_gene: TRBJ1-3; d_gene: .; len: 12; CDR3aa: AWSVSGSGNTIY
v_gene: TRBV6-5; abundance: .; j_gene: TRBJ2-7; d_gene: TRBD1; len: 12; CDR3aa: ASKKGTGLYEQY
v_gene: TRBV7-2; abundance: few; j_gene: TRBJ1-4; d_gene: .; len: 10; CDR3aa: ASSLRVEKLF
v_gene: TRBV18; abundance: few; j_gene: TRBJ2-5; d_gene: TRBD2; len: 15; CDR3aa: ASSPTSGGAAGETQY
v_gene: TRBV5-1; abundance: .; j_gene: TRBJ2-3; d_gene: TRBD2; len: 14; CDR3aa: ASSLGLARYTDTQY
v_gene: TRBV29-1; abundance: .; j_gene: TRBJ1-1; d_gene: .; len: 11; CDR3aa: SVRDGGQTEAF
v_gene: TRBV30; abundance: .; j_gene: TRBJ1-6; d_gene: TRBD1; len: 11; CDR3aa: AWRTGGQAPLH
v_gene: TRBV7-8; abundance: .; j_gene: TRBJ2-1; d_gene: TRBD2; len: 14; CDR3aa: ASSLRPAGAYNEQF
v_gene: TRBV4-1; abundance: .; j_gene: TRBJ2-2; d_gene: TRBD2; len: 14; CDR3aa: ASSQDRLADTGELF
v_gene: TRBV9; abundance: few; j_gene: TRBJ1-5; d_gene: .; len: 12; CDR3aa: ASSVGVGDQPQH